The 16 T cell receptor beta chains below were found in one sample sequenced in a study of blood T cell repertoires in COVID-19. The data were produced by immunoSEQ multiplex PCR, yet TCRdb's version contains in-frame clones alone and is incomplete. The repertoire includes more than 200,000 clones, about 90% of them detected once, and 3% to 3.5% sits in the top ten. The sample comprised peripheral blood. Source of these receptors: a man younger than 35 with active or convalescent COVID-19.

The chain links TRBV4-3 to TRBJ2-5; tentative D call: TRBD2 (6 bases). V shed 0 bases and J shed 5 bases, with 13 bases lying between them. Germline-derived CDR1 and CDR2 are LGHNA and YSLEER. The CDR3 runs 15 residues. CDR3: CASSQESSVRETQYF. The CDR3 DNA follows: TGCGCCAGCAGCCAAGAGTCTAGCGTCCGGGAGACCCAGTACTTC.

A single count supports this clone. The chain has TRBV7-8 and TRBJ1-2; D is perhaps TRBD1 (6 bases). Germline CDR1 SGHVS, CDR2 FQNEAQ. V lost 4 bases, J lost 4 bases, and 13 bases lay in between. CDR3 length: 14 residues. CDR3 coding DNA: TGTGCCAGCAGCTCTAAGGGGGATCTCTATGGCTACACCTTC. As protein: CASSSKGDLYGYTF. The full variable domain, with the rest looked up from reference TRBV7-8 and TRBJ1-2, is GAGVSQSPRYKVAKRGQDVALRCDPISGHVSLFWYQQALGQGPEFLTYFQNEAQLDKSGLPSDRFFAERPEGSVSTLKIQRTQQEDSAVYLCASSSKGDLYGYTFGSGTRLTVV.

This clone was observed a single time. The gene calls are TRBV2 and TRBJ2-1; a possible D gene is TRBD2 (6 bases). Germline loops: CDR1 SNHLY, CDR2 FYNNEI. CDR3 length equals 16 residues. Trimming removed 4 bases at V and 3 bases at J, with 16 bases between. This CDR3 reads CASSGGLSKIYNEQFF. As DNA, the CDR3 is TGTGCCAGCAGTGGGGGACTCTCTAAAATCTACAATGAGCAGTTCTTC.

V is TRBV6-2 or TRBV6-3 and J is TRBJ2-7; the match to TRBD2 covers 7 bases. The CDR3 contains 17 residues. V shed 0 bases and J 8 bases; nucleotides not matched to a gene: 16. The V gene's germline CDR1 is MNHEY and CDR2 SVGEGT. The CDR3 bases are TGTGCCAGCAGTTACTCCCGTGGTCTAGCGGTCCCTACGAAGCAGTACTTC. Protein product: CASSYSRGLAVPTKQYF.

The chain combines TRBV6-2 or TRBV6-3 with TRBJ2-7; D is uncertain. In germline, CDR1 is MNHEY, CDR2 SVGEGT. V lost 2 bases and J 1 base, leaving 15 bases between the germline ends. CDR3 length: 16 residues. CDR3 sequence: CASSYSVALSSYEQYF. The CDR3 bases are TGTGCCAGCAGTTACAGCGTGGCTCTCTCATCCTACGAGCAGTACTTC.

The genes are TRBV5-1 and TRBJ1-4; 7 nucleotides match TRBD1. The CDR3 spans 14 residues. J lost 7 bases, V lost 3 bases, and 6 bases had no gene match. Germline V CDR1 and CDR2: SGHRS, YFSETQ. In DNA, the CDR3 is TGCGCCAGCAGCTCGGGACAGCCTGGTGAAAAACTGTTTTTT. Protein sequence: CASSSGQPGEKLFF.

The chain employs TRBV10-3 and TRBJ1-4; D is uncertain. The germline gives CDR1 ENHRY, CDR2 SYGVKD. The CDR3 length is 16 residues. Trimming shortened V by 0 bases and J by 0 bases, and 8 bases separated the two germline ends. The CDR3 bases are TGTGCCATCAGTGAGTCTGAGGATGCAACTAATGAAAAACTGTTTTTT. Translating gives CAISESEDATNEKLFF.

With respect to this clone: The sample holds other DNA sequences that translate to the same CDR3. The genes are TRBV5-1 and TRBJ2-1; 7 nucleotides line up with TRBD2. This CDR3 spans 15 amino acids. After removal of 0 bases from V and 4 bases from J, the junction contained 4 bases not matched to a gene. CDR1 is SGHRS, CDR2 YFSETQ, per germline. CDR3 coding DNA: TGCGCCAGCAGCTTGGGCCTAGCGGAGTACAATGAGCAGTTCTTC. Its translation is CASSLGLAEYNEQFF.

This clone was seen only once. The chain has TRBV30 and TRBJ1-1; no reliable D call. The CDR3 length is 15 residues. Germline lookup yields CDR1 GTSNPN and CDR2 SVGIG (reference sequence). The V end was cut by 0 bases, the J end by 1 base, with 12 bases between. This CDR3 is CAWSVEAVGNTEAFF. The CDR3 DNA is TGTGCCTGGAGTGTAGAGGCTGTCGGGAACACTGAAGCTTTCTTT.

The chain has TRBV7-9 and TRBJ2-1; 8 nucleotides line up with TRBD2. J gave up 4 bases and V 5 bases, and 13 bases lay outside the gene matches. Looked up from germline, CDR1 is SEHNR and CDR2 is FQNEAQ (reference sequence). The CDR3 has 17 amino acids. CDR3: CASSPGAGGGPYNEQFF. CDR3 bases: TGTGCCAGCAGCCCCGGGGCCGGCGGGGGGCCTTACAATGAGCAGTTCTTC.

The gene calls are TRBV5-1 and TRBJ2-5, with 7 bases identical to TRBD2. Trimming took 6 bases from V and 1 from J; bases not matched to a gene: 12. Germline lookup yields CDR1 SGHRS and CDR2 YFSETQ. This CDR3 has 16 amino acids. The CDR3 spells CASTSRSGAPQETQYF. CDR3 nucleotides: TGCGCCAGCACCTCCCGGAGCGGGGCTCCCCAAGAGACCCAGTACTTC.

The V call is TRBV28, the J call TRBJ2-4; 7 nucleotides agree with TRBD2. This CDR3 is built from 16 residues. The V and J ends lost 4 bases and 3 bases, in that order; junction bases with no gene match: 9. CDR1 is MDHEN, CDR2 SYDVKM, per germline. In DNA form, the CDR3 reads TGTGCCAGCAGTTCAAAACGCAGGGAGGGCAAAAACATTCAGTACTTC. It encodes CASSSKRREGKNIQYF.

V usage is TRBV25-1 and J usage is TRBJ2-1; 7 nucleotides match TRBD1. V lost 6 bases and J lost 4; bases outside the gene matches: 9. This CDR3 spans 15 amino acids. The germline gives CDR1 MGHDK, CDR2 SYGVNS. The DNA of the CDR3 is TGTGCCAGCAGCCATATCGGGACAGTGTACAATGAGCAGTTCTTC. Residues: CASSHIGTVYNEQFF.

V usage is TRBV7-2 and J usage is TRBJ2-2, with 10 nucleotides matching TRBD1. Germline V CDR1 and CDR2: SGHTA, FQGNSA. V was pared by 5 bases and J by 5 bases, with 2 bases of the junction left unmatched. This CDR3 has 14 amino acids. CDR3 coding DNA: TGTGCCAGCAGCCGGGACAGGGGAACCGGGGAGCTGTTTTTT. Translation gives CASSRDRGTGELFF.

The chain joins TRBV18 to TRBJ1-1; D perhaps matches TRBD1 (6 bases). V gave up 6 bases and J gave up 6 bases, with 17 bases separating them. Germline CDR1 reads KGHSH; CDR2 reads LQKENI. CDR3 length equals 14 residues. CDR3 nucleotides: TGTGCCAGCTCCATTGACAGGAATAATCCTGAAGCTTTCTTT. Protein product: CASSIDRNNPEAFF.

The chain joins TRBV14 to TRBJ2-5; 8 bases map to TRBD1. The CDR3 spans 15 residues. Germline CDR1 reads SGHDN; CDR2 reads FVKESK. Trimming at V came to 1 base and at J to 3 bases, leaving 4 bases not matched to a gene. This CDR3 reads CASSQVRQGKETQYF. The CDR3 region has the DNA TGTGCCAGCAGCCAAGTCCGACAGGGGAAAGAGACCCAGTACTTC.